These 24 T cell receptor beta chains share one sample of origin, sequenced in a study of vaccination and CD4 T cells after COVID-19. Each CDR3 protein gets one entry after TCRdb re-called the PCR reads with MiXCR. The repertoire holds 15,000 to 20,000 distinct CDR3 sequences, with less than 65% as singletons. Sequenced material: CD4+ T cells from blood, taken after SARS-CoV-2 vaccination. The receptor set was obtained from a human donor who had recovered from COVID-19.

The rearrangement uses TRBV7-2 and TRBJ2-2; D is uncertain. The CDR3 covers 16 residues. V was trimmed by 1 base and J by 0 bases, leaving 9 bases between them. The V gene's germline CDR1 is SGHTA and CDR2 FQGNSA. The CDR3 here is CASSLVMGPNTGELFF. CDR3 DNA: TGTGCCAGCAGCTTAGTCATGGGTCCGAACACCGGGGAGCTGTTTTTT.

The chain combines TRBV5-7 with TRBJ2-3; D remains ambiguous. TRBV5-7 counts as an open reading frame of uncertain function. The V end was cut by 3 bases, the J end by 1 base, with 9 bases between. The CDR3 runs to 14 residues. This CDR3 is CASSSGPRTDTQYF. The CDR3 bases are TGTGCCAGCAGCTCTGGACCCCGCACAGATACGCAGTATTTT.

The chain joins TRBV20-1 to TRBJ2-1; D ambiguous. Per the germline V gene, CDR1 is DFQATT and CDR2 is SNEGSKA (reference sequence). V was trimmed by 5 bases and J by 7 bases, leaving 15 bases between them. The CDR3 is 13 residues long. CDR3 bases: TGCAGTGCTGCGTGGACGGGCCGGAATGAGCAGTTCTTC. Translation gives CSAAWTGRNEQFF.

This chain uses TRBV24-1 with TRBJ2-1, with TRBD2 matching 9 bases. CDR1 KGHDR and CDR2 SFDVKD come from the germline V gene. This CDR3 comprises 18 residues. J was trimmed by 8 bases and V by 4 bases; bases with no gene match: 17. This CDR3 reads CATSDPRVGTAGGYEQFF. DNA for the CDR3: TGTGCCACCAGTGACCCGCGCGTTGGTACAGCGGGAGGCTATGAGCAGTTCTTC.

This rearrangement joins TRBV20-1 to TRBJ2-5, with TRBD1 matching 10 bases. The V segment lost 5 bases and the J segment 3 bases; nucleotides outside the gene matches: 3. The CDR3 runs to 13 residues. From germline, CDR1 is DFQATT and CDR2 SNEGSKA (reference sequence). In DNA, the CDR3 is TGCAGTGCTCGACAGGGGGCTGAAGAGACCCAGTACTTC. Protein: CSARQGAEETQYF.

The V gene is TRBV6-2 or TRBV6-3, the J gene TRBJ2-1; 8 bases match TRBD2. V trimming: 3 bases; J trimming: 6 bases; junction bases outside the gene matches: 7. The CDR3 is 15 amino acids. Germline values: CDR1 MNHEY, CDR2 SVGEGT. CDR3: CASSYRRAGANEQFF. The CDR3 nucleotides are TGTGCCAGCAGTTATCGACGAGCGGGAGCCAATGAGCAGTTCTTC.

V is TRBV2 and J is TRBJ2-3; possibly TRBD1 for D (6 bases). The CDR3 spans 14 residues. CDR1 and CDR2 (germline): SNHLY, FYNNEI. The germline V and J ends were trimmed by 6 bases and 0 bases, with 10 bases remaining between them. CDR3 bases: TGTGCCAGCAGGGTGCAGGGGAGCACAGATACGCAGTATTTT. It is translated as CASRVQGSTDTQYF.

This chain uses TRBV20-1 with TRBJ2-7, with 8 bases aligning to TRBD2. The CDR3 is 14 amino acids. Germline assignment: CDR1 DFQATT and CDR2 SNEGSKA (reference sequence). Trimming removed 5 bases from V and 5 bases from J; junction bases left unmatched: 11. The CDR3 is CSALGGTSFHEQYF. CDR3 bases: TGCAGTGCTTTAGGAGGGACTAGTTTTCACGAGCAGTACTTC.

The chain employs TRBV20-1 and TRBJ2-7, with 11 nucleotides matching TRBD2. With 5 bases clipped from V and 7 bases from J, the junction kept 13 bases outside the gene matches. This CDR3 is built from 15 residues. Germline V CDR1 and CDR2: DFQATT, SNEGSKA (reference sequence). CDR3 in DNA: TGCAGTGCTGCGAGCCGACTAGCGGGGATTACGGAGCAGTACTTC. Amino acid sequence: CSAASRLAGITEQYF.

This rearrangement joins TRBV7-9 to TRBJ2-7; 7 bases line up with TRBD1. Looked up from germline, CDR1 is SEHNR and CDR2 is FQNEAQ (reference sequence). After removal of 7 bases from V and 1 base from J, the junction contained 16 bases not matched to a gene. The CDR3 consists of 17 residues. The CDR3 region has the DNA TGTGCCAGCACCAAAACCCCCCCAGGGGGAGCGTCCTACGAGCAGTACTTC. It translates to CASTKTPPGGASYEQYF.

This clonotype was seen only a few times. The V gene is TRBV6-5, the J gene TRBJ2-5, with a weak D call TRBD2 (5 bases). Between the trimmed V and J ends, which lost 2 bases and 1 base, there was a span of 8 bases. CDR3 size: 14 residues. Germline CDR1 MNHEY, CDR2 SVGAGI. In DNA form, the CDR3 reads TGTGCCAGCAGTTACGCCAGCGGCCAAGAGACCCAGTACTTC. The encoded protein is CASSYASGQETQYF.

The gene calls are TRBV18 and TRBJ1-2, with TRBD1 as a possible D gene (6 bases). Germline loops: CDR1 KGHSH, CDR2 LQKENI. The V gene lost 5 bases and the J gene lost 2 bases, with 9 bases spanning the gap. This CDR3 is 13 amino acids long. Written as DNA, the CDR3 is TGTGCCAGCTCAGAGGACAGAAACTATGGCTACACCTTC. It codes for CASSEDRNYGYTF.

This chain joins TRBV6-1 and TRBJ2-4; D tentatively reads TRBD1 or TRBD2 (6 bases each). The germline V gene has CDR1 MNHNS and CDR2 SASEGT. Trimming removed 7 bases from V and 8 bases from J, with 18 bases in between. This CDR3 comprises 14 residues. CDR3 in DNA: TGTGCCAGCACCTCGGAGGGGGGAAGGGACATTCAGTACTTC. It specifies CASTSEGGRDIQYF.

This chain links TRBV20-1 with TRBJ1-5; D is unresolved. The CDR3 is 14 amino acids. Germline CDR1 is DFQATT and CDR2 is SNEGSKA (reference sequence). Trimming took off 1 base at V and 0 bases at J, with 7 bases between the two ends. The CDR3 sequence: CSARAGYSNQPQHF. The CDR3, as DNA: TGCAGTGCTAGAGCTGGTTATAGCAATCAGCCCCAGCATTTT.

The sample holds a few counts of this clonotype. This chain joins TRBV27 and TRBJ2-5; D is possibly TRBD2 (5 bases). V shed 4 bases and J shed 4 bases, with 7 bases lying between them. Germline V gene data show CDR1 as MNHEY and CDR2 as SMNVEV (reference sequence). This CDR3 has 12 residues. This chain's CDR3 is CASSSGVETQYF. The CDR3, as DNA: TGTGCCAGCAGTTCCGGGGTAGAGACCCAGTACTTC.

This rearrangement joins TRBV29-1 to TRBJ2-3; D gene unclear. The CDR3 loop spans 10 amino acids. The germline CDR1 and CDR2 sequences are SQVTM and ANQGSEA. Deletions cut 6 bases from V and 3 bases from J, with 4 bases between. This chain's CDR3 is CSVRTDTQYF. CDR3 bases: TGCAGCGTGAGAACAGATACGCAGTATTTT.

This clonotype showed up just a few times. This rearrangement joins TRBV20-1 to TRBJ1-5; 8 bases fit TRBD1. The germline V gene has CDR1 DFQATT and CDR2 SNEGSKA (reference sequence). The junction had 5 bases not matched to a gene; V was cut back by 5 bases and J by 2 bases. The CDR3 has 14 residues. DNA for the CDR3: TGCAGTGCTCAACCGGGACAGGGCAATCAGCCCCAGCATTTT. The encoded protein is CSAQPGQGNQPQHF.

V is TRBV6-1 and J is TRBJ1-5; TRBD1 matches at 10 bases. The CDR3 extends over 14 amino acids. In germline, CDR1 is MNHNS, CDR2 SASEGT. V shed 5 bases, J shed 6 bases, and the junction held 4 bases outside the gene matches. CDR3 sequence reads: CASSRQGARQPQHF. For the CDR3, the DNA is TGTGCCAGCAGTCGACAGGGGGCGCGTCAGCCCCAGCATTTT.

J is TRBJ2-5 and V is TRBV19; the D gene is possibly TRBD1 (5 bases). V was shortened by 2 bases and J by 7 bases, with 17 bases between the two germline ends. This CDR3 region has 15 residues. The germline CDR1 and CDR2 sequences are LNHDA and SQIVND (reference sequence). CDR3 sequence reads: CASSIQGAHDGTQYF. CDR3 in DNA: TGTGCCAGTAGTATACAAGGGGCCCACGATGGGACCCAGTACTTC. The variable domain in full, completed from reference TRBV19 and TRBJ2-5, reads DGGITQSPKYLFRKEGQNVTLSCEQNLNHDAMYWYRQDPGQGLRLIYYSQIVNDFQKGDIAEGYSVSREKKESFPLTVTSAQKNPTAFYLCASSIQGAHDGTQYFGPGTRLLVL.

This clonotype was counted a few times. For the CDR3, the DNA is TGTGCCAGCAGCTTAGAGGGGGCGGGGCGGGGCTACACCTTC. Its protein product is CASSLEGAGRGYTF. This chain connects TRBV7-9 to TRBJ1-2; 7 bases line up with TRBD1. CDR3 length: 14 residues. Unmatched junction bases numbered 7, after V lost 1 base and J lost 8 bases. The germline V gene has CDR1 SEHNR and CDR2 FQNEAQ (reference sequence).

Comments on this clonotype: The junction shows a germline mismatch at one end, possibly a read error. J is TRBJ2-3 and V is TRBV7-9; either TRBD1 or TRBD2 may supply D (6 bases each). CDR1 and CDR2 from the germline V gene are SEHNR and FQNEAQ (reference sequence). The length of the CDR3 is 14 residues. CDR3 amino acids: CASVPGGLTDTQYF. CDR3 nucleotide sequence: TGCGCCAGCGTACCCGGGGGCCTCACAGATACGCAGTATTTT.

The CDR3: CASRKTSGNTGELFF. Here the CDR3 DNA reads TGTGCCAGCAGGAAGACTAGCGGGAACACCGGGGAGCTGTTTTTT. The chain employs TRBV12-3 or TRBV12-4 and TRBJ2-2; 9 bases are a match to TRBD2. This CDR3 spans 15 amino acids. V shed 6 bases and J 1 base; nucleotides not matched to a gene: 3.

The CDR3 spells CASSPGSQGNQPQHF. The CDR3 DNA sequence: TGTGCCAGCTCACCCGGATCACAAGGTAATCAGCCCCAGCATTTT. The rearrangement links TRBV18 to TRBJ1-5; D is unresolved. Germline V gene sequence: CDR1 KGHSH, CDR2 LQKENI. V lost 3 bases to trimming and J lost 4 bases, with 13 bases between them. The CDR3 extends over 15 amino acids.

This chain connects TRBV6-1 to TRBJ2-7, with 9 nucleotides matching TRBD1. Germline lookup yields CDR1 MNHNS and CDR2 SASEGT. Germline trimming cut 7 bases from V and 3 bases from J; bases unmatched to any gene: 7. CDR3 length: 14 amino acids. CDR3 sequence: CASNDRGVSYEQYF. The CDR3 region has the DNA TGTGCCAGCAACGACAGGGGGGTAAGCTACGAGCAGTACTTC.